This is a list of T cell receptor beta chains from one sample in a study of shared clonotypes between healthy human individuals. Assay used: immunoSEQ multiplex PCR; TCRdb lists only in-frame clones, some missing. The sample holds almost 700,000 clones, around 92% seen once. The sequenced sample was naive CD8+ T cells sorted from blood. The receptors stem from a man aged 25 to 40 in good health. CDR3s leave out the opening cysteine and the closing phenylalanine or tryptophan. A D gene is named only where the DNA matches it firmly.

v_call	d_call	j_call	cdr3_aa
TRBV11-2	TRBD2	TRBJ2-7	ASSSTSGRYEQY
TRBV19	-	TRBJ1-1	ASTLLLGGSTEAF
TRBV7-9	-	TRBJ1-4	ASSFIIGVNEKLF
TRBV2	-	TRBJ2-1	ASSDTAGVYNEQF
TRBV7-8	TRBD2	TRBJ2-3	ASSWNRASGTSTDTQY
TRBV7-9	TRBD2	TRBJ2-7	ASAGTSSYEQY
TRBV19	-	TRBJ1-1	ASSISGYTEAF
TRBV29-1	TRBD1	TRBJ2-7	SVEVPGQSYEQY
TRBV4-3	-	TRBJ1-1	ASSQAQGSDTEAF
TRBV29-1	-	TRBJ2-7	SAGVGHEQY
TRBV7-8	-	TRBJ2-7	ASSWGGGGPHNYEQY
TRBV4-1	TRBD1	TRBJ1-2	ASSRGTGLSYGYT
TRBV30	TRBD2	TRBJ2-7	AWRRGLAAHEQY
TRBV29-1	-	TRBJ2-5	SVELGWDEVLLETQY
TRBV21-1	-	TRBJ2-3	ARDKGDSRGDTQY
TRBV9	-	TRBJ2-1	ASSVRVSSYNEQF
TRBV7-9	-	TRBJ2-7	ASSLEPYEQY
TRBV7-2	-	TRBJ2-3	ASSHRMRTSTDTQY
TRBV28	-	TRBJ1-5	ASSLERPQPQH
TRBV25-1	-	TRBJ1-2	ASSEGRFPNYGYT
TRBV15	-	TRBJ2-2	ATSLKGGLKSGELF